The subject of this entry is one T cell receptor beta chain. Its antigen is not known. These data come from a study of spatial heterogeneity in lung cancer. Overall study: Where available, sequencing covered follow-up PBMC samples, taken at a median of approximately 23 months after resection. Alpha-chain sequences were consistently detected in smaller numbers than beta-chain sequences.

Sample time point: blood at routine non-recurrence follow-up after resection. Whole RNA, which was extracted from tumor, nontumor lung tissue or frozen PBMC, was sequenced without any cell sorting. The study's findings and limits: Follow-up blood showed ubiquitous expanded tumor TCRs less than blood at resection did.

TCRdb reanalysed the 5' RACE reads using MiXCR and keeps one entry per CDR3 protein. The data contain about 50,000 distinct CDR3 sequences, roughly 7% of them singletons. In germline, CDR1 is MNHEY, CDR2 SVGAGI. The trim removed 7 bases at V and 5 bases at J, leaving 8 bases unmatched. The CDR3 has 13 amino acids. This clonotype was sampled from a female donor with early-stage non-small cell lung cancer. The sequencing here drew on PBMCs, taken at follow-up. This chain uses TRBV6-5 with TRBJ2-7; 7 positions agree with TRBD2. CDR3 sequence (DNA): TGTGCCAGCAAGCGAGTCCGGGGGGACGAGCAGTACTTC. Encoded protein: CASKRVRGDEQYF.